This T cell receptor beta chain is from a study of neurological immune-mediated disorders. The CDR3 is made up of 12 amino acids. Trimming took 11 bases from V and 6 from J, leaving 17 bases between them. Germline-derived CDR1 and CDR2 are MDHEN and SYDVKM. TCRdb re-analysed the 5' RACE reads in MiXCR, keeping a single row per CDR3 protein. The sample shows tens of thousands of distinct CDR3 sequences, around a tenth of them seen only once. The table lists this clonotype with many counts. Its antigen is not known. Findings and caveats of the study: CDR3 amino acid sequences found in expanded clones were never shared across subjects, suggesting private repertoires in all groups.

The time point here: longitudinal time-point 1 (baseline). The sample was PBMCs. The chain combines TRBV28 with TRBJ2-7; D is tentatively TRBD1 or TRBD2 (6 bases each). The sequence derives from a male donor with HTLV-1-associated myelopathy (HAM/TSP). The CDR3 here is CAAVGGLGEQYF. DNA for the CDR3: TGTGCCGCGGTGGGGGGCCTGGGCGAGCAGTACTTC.